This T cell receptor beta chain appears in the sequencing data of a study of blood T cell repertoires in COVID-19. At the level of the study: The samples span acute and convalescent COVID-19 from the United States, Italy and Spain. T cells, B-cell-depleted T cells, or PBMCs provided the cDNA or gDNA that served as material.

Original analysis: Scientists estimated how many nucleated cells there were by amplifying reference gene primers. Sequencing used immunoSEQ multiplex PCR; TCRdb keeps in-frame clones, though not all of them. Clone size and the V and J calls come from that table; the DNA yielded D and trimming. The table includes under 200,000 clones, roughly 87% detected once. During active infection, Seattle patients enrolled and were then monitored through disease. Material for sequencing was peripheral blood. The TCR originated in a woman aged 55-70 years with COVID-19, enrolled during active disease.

In DNA, the CDR3 is TGTGCCAGCAGTTTAGCCAGATATAGCAATCAGCCCCAGCATTTT. Translated, it gives CASSLARYSNQPQHF. The chain has TRBV28 and TRBJ1-5, with D hard to call. The CDR3 has 15 residues. Germline lookup yields CDR1 MDHEN and CDR2 SYDVKM. The V gene lost 2 bases and the J gene lost 0 bases, with 8 bases spanning the gap.